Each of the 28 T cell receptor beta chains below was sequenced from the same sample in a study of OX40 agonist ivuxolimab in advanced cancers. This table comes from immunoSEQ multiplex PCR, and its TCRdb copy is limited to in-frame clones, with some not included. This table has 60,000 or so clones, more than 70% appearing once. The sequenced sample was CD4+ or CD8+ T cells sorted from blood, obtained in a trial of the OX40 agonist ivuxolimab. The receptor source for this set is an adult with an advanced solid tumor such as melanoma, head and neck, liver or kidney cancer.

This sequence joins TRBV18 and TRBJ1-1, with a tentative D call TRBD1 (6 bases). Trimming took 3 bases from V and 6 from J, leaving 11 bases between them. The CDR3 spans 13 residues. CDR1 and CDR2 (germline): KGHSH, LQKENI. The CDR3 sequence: CASSPDSVPEAFF. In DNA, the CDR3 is TGTGCCAGCTCACCGGACAGCGTACCTGAAGCTTTCTTT.

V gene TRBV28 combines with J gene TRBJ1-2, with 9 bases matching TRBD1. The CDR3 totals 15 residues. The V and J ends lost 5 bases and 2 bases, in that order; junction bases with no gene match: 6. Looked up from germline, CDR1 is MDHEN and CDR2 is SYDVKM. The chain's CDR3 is CASSTPGTGNYGYTF. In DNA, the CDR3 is TGTGCCAGCAGTACCCCCGGGACAGGGAACTATGGCTACACCTTC.

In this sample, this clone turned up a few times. CDR3 DNA sequence: TGTGCCAGCAGTGCGGGGCCTAGTCGGGGAGAGACCCAGTACTTC. It is translated as CASSAGPSRGETQYF. The rearrangement links TRBV6-1 to TRBJ2-5, with D perhaps TRBD1 or TRBD2 (5 bases each). Per the germline V gene, CDR1 is MNHNS and CDR2 is SASEGT. The CDR3 runs 15 residues. V gave up 4 bases and J gave up 4 bases, with 16 bases separating them.

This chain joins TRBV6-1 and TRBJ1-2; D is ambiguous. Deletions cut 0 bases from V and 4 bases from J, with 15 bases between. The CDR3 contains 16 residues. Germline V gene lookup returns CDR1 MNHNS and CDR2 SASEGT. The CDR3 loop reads CASSEAVTVPSYGYTF. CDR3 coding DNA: TGTGCCAGCAGTGAAGCTGTCACCGTACCTAGCTATGGCTACACCTTC.

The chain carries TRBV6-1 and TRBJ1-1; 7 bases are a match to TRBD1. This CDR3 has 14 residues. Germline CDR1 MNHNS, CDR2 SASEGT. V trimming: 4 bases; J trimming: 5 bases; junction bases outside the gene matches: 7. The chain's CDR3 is CASSGQGRGTEAFF. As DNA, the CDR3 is TGTGCCAGCAGTGGACAGGGCCGAGGAACTGAAGCTTTCTTT.

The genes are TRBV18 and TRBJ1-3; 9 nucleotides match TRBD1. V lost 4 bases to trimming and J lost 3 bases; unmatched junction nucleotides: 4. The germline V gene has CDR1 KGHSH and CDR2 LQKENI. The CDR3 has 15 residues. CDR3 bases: TGTGCCAGCTCACGGGACAGGGCGCATGGAAACACCATATATTTT. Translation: CASSRDRAHGNTIYF.

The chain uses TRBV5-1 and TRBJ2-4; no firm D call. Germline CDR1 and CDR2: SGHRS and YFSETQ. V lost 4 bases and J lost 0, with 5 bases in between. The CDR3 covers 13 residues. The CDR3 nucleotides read TGCGCCAGCAGCGTATCAGCCAAAAACATTCAGTACTTC. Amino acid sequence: CASSVSAKNIQYF.

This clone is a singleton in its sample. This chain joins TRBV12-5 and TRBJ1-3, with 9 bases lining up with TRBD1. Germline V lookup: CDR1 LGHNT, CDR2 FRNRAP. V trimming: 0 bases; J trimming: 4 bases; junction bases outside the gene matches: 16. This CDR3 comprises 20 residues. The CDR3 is CASGLVRYRGRHSTGNTIYF. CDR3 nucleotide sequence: TGTGCTAGTGGTTTGGTACGGTACAGGGGGCGGCATTCGACCGGAAACACCATATATTTT. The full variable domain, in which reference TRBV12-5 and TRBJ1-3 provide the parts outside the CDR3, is DARVTQTPRHKVTEMGQEVTMRCQPILGHNTVFWYRQTMMQGLELLAYFRNRAPLDDSGMPKDRFSAEMPDATLATLKIQPSEPRDSAVYFCASGLVRYRGRHSTGNTIYFGEGSWLTVV.

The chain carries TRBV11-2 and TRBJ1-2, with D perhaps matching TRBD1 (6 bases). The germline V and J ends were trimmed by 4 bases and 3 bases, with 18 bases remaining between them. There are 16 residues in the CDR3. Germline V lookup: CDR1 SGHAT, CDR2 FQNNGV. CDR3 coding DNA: TGTGCCAGCAGCTCGCTTATTCGGGACACAGACTATGGCTACACCTTC. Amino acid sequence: CASSSLIRDTDYGYTF.

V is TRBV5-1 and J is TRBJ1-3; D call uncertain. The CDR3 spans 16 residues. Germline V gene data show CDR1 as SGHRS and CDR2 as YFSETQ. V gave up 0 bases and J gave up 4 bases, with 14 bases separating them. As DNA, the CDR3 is TGCGCCAGCAGCTTGGTGGCCGGGGTTTCGGGAAACACCATATATTTT. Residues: CASSLVAGVSGNTIYF.

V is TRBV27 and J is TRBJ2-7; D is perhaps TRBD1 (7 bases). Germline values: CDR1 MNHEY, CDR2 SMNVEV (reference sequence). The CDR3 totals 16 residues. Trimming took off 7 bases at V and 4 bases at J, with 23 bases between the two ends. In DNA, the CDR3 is TGTGCCAGCACGGTGGAGGGGGACAGTCTATCATACGAGCAGTACTTC. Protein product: CASTVEGDSLSYEQYF.

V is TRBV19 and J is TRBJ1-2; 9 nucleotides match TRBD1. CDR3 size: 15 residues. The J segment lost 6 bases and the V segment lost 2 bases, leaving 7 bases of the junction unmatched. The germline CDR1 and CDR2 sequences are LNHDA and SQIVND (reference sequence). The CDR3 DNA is TGTGCCAGTAGTATATTCCGGGACAGGGTTAATGGCTACACCTTC. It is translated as CASSIFRDRVNGYTF.

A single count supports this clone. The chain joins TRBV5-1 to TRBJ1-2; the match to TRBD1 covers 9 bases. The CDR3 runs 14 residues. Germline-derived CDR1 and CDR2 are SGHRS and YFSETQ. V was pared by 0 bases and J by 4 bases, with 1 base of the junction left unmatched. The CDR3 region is CASSLVQGAYGYTF. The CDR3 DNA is TGCGCCAGCAGCTTGGTACAGGGGGCCTATGGCTACACCTTC.

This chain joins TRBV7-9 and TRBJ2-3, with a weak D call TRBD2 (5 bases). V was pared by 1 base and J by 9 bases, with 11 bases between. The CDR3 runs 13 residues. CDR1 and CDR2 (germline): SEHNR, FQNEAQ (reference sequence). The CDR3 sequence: CASSLGAGGTQYF. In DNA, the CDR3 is TGTGCCAGCAGCTTAGGGGCCGGAGGCACGCAGTATTTT.

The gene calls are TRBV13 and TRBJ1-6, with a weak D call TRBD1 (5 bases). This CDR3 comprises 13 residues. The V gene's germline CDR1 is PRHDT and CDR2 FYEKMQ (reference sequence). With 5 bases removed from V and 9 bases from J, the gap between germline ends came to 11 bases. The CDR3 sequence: CASSGRAGSPLHF. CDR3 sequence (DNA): TGTGCCAGCAGCGGCAGGGCCGGTTCACCCCTCCACTTT.

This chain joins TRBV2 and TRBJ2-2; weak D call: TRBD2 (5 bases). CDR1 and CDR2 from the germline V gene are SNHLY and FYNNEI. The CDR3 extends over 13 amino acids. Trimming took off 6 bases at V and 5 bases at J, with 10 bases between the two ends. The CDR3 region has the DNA TGTGCCAGCAGGGTATCGGGGACCGGGGAGCTGTTTTTT. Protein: CASRVSGTGELFF. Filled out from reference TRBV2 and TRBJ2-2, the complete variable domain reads EPEVTQTPSHQVTQMGQEVILRCVPISNHLYFYWYRQILGQKVEFLVSFYNNEISEKSEIFDDQFSVERPDGSNFTLKIRSTKLEDSAMYFCASRVSGTGELFFGEGSRLTVL.

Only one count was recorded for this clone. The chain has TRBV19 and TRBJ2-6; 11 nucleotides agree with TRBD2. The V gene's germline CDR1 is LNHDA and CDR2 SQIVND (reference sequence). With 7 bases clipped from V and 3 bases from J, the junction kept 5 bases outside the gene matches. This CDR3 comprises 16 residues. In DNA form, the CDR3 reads TGTGCCAGTAATAGCGGGGGGGCCGATGGGGCCAACGTCCTGACTTTC. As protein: CASNSGGADGANVLTF. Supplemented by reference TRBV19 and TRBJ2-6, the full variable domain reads DGGITQSPKYLFRKEGQNVTLSCEQNLNHDAMYWYRQDPGQGLRLIYYSQIVNDFQKGDIAEGYSVSREKKESFPLTVTSAQKNPTAFYLCASNSGGADGANVLTFGAGSRLTVL.

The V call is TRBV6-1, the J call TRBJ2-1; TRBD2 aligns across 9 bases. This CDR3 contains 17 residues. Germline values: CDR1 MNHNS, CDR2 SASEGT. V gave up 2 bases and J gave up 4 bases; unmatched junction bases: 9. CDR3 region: CASSERRAGGLYNEQFF. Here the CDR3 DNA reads TGTGCCAGCAGTGAACGGCGGGCGGGGGGGCTGTACAATGAGCAGTTCTTC.

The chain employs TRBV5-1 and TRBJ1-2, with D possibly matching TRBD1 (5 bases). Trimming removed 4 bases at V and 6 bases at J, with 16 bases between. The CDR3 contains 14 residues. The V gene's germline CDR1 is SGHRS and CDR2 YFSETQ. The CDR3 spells CASSPGLQRDGYTF. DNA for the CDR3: TGCGCCAGCAGCCCGGGACTCCAGAGAGATGGCTACACCTTC.

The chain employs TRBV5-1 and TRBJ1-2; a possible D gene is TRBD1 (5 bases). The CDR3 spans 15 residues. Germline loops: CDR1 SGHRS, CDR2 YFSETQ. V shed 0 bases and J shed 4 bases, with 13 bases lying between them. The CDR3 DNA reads TGCGCCAGCAGCTTGGATTCCAGGGACTTCTATGGCTACACCTTC. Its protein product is CASSLDSRDFYGYTF.

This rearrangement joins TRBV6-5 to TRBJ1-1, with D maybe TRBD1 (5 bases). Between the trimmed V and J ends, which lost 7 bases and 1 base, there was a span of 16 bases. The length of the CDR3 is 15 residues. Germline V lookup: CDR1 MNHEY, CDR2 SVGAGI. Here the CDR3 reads CASTKHGGKNTEAFF. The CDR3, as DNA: TGTGCCAGCACCAAACATGGGGGAAAGAACACTGAAGCTTTCTTT.

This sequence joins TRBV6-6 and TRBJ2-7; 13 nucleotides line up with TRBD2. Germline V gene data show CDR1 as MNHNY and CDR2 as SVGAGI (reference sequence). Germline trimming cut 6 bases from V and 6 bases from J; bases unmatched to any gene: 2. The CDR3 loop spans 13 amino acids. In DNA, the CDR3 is TGTGCCAGCAGGGGGACTAGCGGGGCCGAGCAGTACTTC. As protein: CASRGTSGAEQYF.

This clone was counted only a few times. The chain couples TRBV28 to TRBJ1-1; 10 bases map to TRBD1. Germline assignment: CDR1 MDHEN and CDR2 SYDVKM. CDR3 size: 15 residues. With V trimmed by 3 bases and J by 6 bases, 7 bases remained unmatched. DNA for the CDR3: TGTGCCAGCAGTTTCAGGGACAGGGGTAGCGCTGAAGCTTTCTTT. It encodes CASSFRDRGSAEAFF. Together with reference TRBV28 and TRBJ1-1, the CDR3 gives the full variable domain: DVKVTQSSRYLVKRTGEKVFLECVQDMDHENMFWYRQDPGLGLRLIYFSYDVKMKEKGDIPEGYSVSREKKERFSLILESASTNQTSMYLCASSFRDRGSAEAFFGQGTRLTVV.

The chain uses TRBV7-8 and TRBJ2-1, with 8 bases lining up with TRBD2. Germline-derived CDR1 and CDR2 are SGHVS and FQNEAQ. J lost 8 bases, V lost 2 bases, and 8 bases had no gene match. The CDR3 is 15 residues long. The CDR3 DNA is TGTGCCAGCAGCTTATCGGGGGGGCGAGTGGATGAGCAGTTCTTC. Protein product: CASSLSGGRVDEQFF. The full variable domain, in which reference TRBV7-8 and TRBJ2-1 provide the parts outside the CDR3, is GAGVSQSPRYKVAKRGQDVALRCDPISGHVSLFWYQQALGQGPEFLTYFQNEAQLDKSGLPSDRFFAERPEGSVSTLKIQRTQQEDSAVYLCASSLSGGRVDEQFFGPGTRLTVL.

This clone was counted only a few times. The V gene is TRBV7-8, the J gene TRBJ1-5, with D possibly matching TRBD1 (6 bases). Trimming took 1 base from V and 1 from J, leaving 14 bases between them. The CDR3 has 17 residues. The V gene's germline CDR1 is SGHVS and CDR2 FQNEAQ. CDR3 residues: CASSLGGGQRSNQPQHF. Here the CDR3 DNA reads TGTGCCAGCAGCTTAGGTGGGGGGCAGAGGAGCAATCAGCCCCAGCATTTT.

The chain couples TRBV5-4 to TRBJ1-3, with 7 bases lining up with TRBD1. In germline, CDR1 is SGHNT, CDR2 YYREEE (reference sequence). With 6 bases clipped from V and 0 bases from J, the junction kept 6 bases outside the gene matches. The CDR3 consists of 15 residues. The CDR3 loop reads CASTSGGGSGNTIYF. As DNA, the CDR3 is TGTGCCAGCACCTCAGGGGGAGGCTCTGGAAACACCATATATTTT.

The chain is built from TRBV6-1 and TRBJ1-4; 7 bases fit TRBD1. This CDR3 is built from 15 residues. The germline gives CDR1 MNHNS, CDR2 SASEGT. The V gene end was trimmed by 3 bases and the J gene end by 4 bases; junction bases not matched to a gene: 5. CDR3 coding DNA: TGTGCCAGCAGTGATGTAGACAGGGTTAATGAAAAACTGTTTTTT. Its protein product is CASSDVDRVNEKLFF.

The CDR3 spells CASTLTGWSTEAFF. The CDR3 DNA reads TGCGCCAGCACCCTCACAGGATGGAGCACTGAAGCTTTCTTT. J is TRBJ1-1 and V is TRBV5-1; maybe TRBD1 (5 bases). The CDR3 spans 14 residues. Germline values: CDR1 SGHRS, CDR2 YFSETQ. Trimming removed 6 bases at V and 4 bases at J, with 16 bases between. Using reference TRBV5-1 and TRBJ1-1 for the parts outside the CDR3, the full variable domain is KAGVTQTPRYLIKTRGQQVTLSCSPISGHRSVSWYQQTPGQGLQFLFEYFSETQRNKGNFPGRFSGRQFSNSRSEMNVSTLELGDSALYLCASTLTGWSTEAFFGQGTRLTVV.